These 18 T cell receptor beta chains originate from one sample sequenced in a study of metastatic and nonmetastatic thyroid tumors. Every patient was untreated before thyroid surgery. TCRdb ran MiXCR on the PCR reads. The table lists about 15,000 clones, approximately 30% of them singletons, with about 50% in the top ten. Sequenced material: tumor tissue. The origin of the receptors is a male donor with papillary thyroid cancer or a benign thyroid nodule (not recorded which). Some clones in this sample may be carry-over from other donors' samples.

This clone is termed medium-sized. This sequence joins TRBV6-1 and TRBJ1-2, with 7 bases fitting TRBD1. V shed 6 bases and J 4 bases; nucleotides not matched to a gene: 5. The CDR3 is made up of 13 amino acids. Germline CDR1 reads MNHNS; CDR2 reads SASEGT. CDR3 region: CASRRQGSYGYTF. The CDR3 bases are TGTGCCAGCAGGCGACAGGGAAGCTATGGCTACACCTTC.

This clone was observed many times. The chain has TRBV7-9 and TRBJ2-5; D unclear. The CDR3 has 14 residues. Germline V lookup: CDR1 SEHNR, CDR2 FQNEAQ (reference sequence). V lost 5 bases to trimming and J lost 0 bases, with 10 bases between them. CDR3 DNA sequence: TGTGCCAGCAGCGCAACAGCGTACCAAGAGACCCAGTACTTC. Protein sequence: CASSATAYQETQYF. The full variable domain, rest sourced from reference TRBV7-9 and TRBJ2-5, is DTGVSQNPRHKITKRGQNVTFRCDPISEHNRLYWYRQTLGQGPEFLTYFQNEAQLEKSRLLSDRFSAERPKGSFSTLEIQRTEQGDSAMYLCASSATAYQETQYFGPGTRLLVL.

This clone occurred many times. A much bigger clone sits one base away, suggesting this may be a read error. The chain carries TRBV11-3 and TRBJ2-7; unclear D gene. CDR3 size: 16 residues. Germline CDR1 is SGHNT and CDR2 is YENEEA. The CDR3 reads CASILVGGVLSYEQYF. The CDR3, as DNA: TGTGCCAGCATCTTAGTAGGTGGAGTTCTATCCTACGAGCAGTACTTC.

Ten or more counts support this clone. V is TRBV30 and J is TRBJ1-2; tentative D call: TRBD1 (6 bases). This CDR3 is 16 amino acids long. V was cut by 3 bases and J by 8 bases, with 25 bases left in between. Germline CDR1 reads GTSNPN; CDR2 reads SVGIG (reference sequence). The CDR3 DNA follows: TGTGCCTGGAGCCCGATGGCCAGGGGAGAGGTAGGAGGCTACACCTTC. Protein sequence: CAWSPMARGEVGGYTF.

In this sample, this clone turned up many times. The chain is built from TRBV6-4 and TRBJ2-2, with D unclear. Per germline, CDR1 MRHNA and CDR2 SNTAGT. This CDR3 region has 13 residues. The germline V and J ends were trimmed by 6 bases and 6 bases, with 11 bases remaining between them. Written as DNA, the CDR3 is TGTGCCAGCAGGGATAGGGCCGCCGGGGAGCTGTTTTTT. It yields the protein CASRDRAAGELFF.

The V call is TRBV25-1, the J call TRBJ2-7; a weak D match, TRBD1 (5 bases). The CDR3 spans 12 residues. Germline V CDR1 and CDR2: MGHDK, SYGVNS. The ends were cut back, 4 bases at V and 2 bases at J, with 6 bases in the middle. CDR3 sequence: CASSGTTYEQYF. The CDR3 nucleotides read TGTGCCAGCAGTGGGACAACCTACGAGCAGTACTTC.

This clone was recorded a few times. The CDR3 sequence: CASSATGPYEQYF. As DNA, the CDR3 is TGTGCCAGCAGTGCGACAGGGCCCTACGAGCAGTACTTC. The chain joins TRBV6-1 to TRBJ2-7; 7 positions match TRBD1. V shed 4 bases and J 2 bases; nucleotides not matched to a gene: 2. CDR3 length equals 13 residues. Germline assignment: CDR1 MNHNS and CDR2 SASEGT.

The J gene is TRBJ1-2, the V gene TRBV11-3; no definite D call. Germline lookup yields CDR1 SGHNT and CDR2 YENEEA. There are 13 residues in the CDR3. V was clipped by 6 bases and J by 3 bases, with 11 bases between them. The CDR3 protein is CASSSAGDYGYTF. The CDR3 region has the DNA TGTGCCAGCAGTTCTGCGGGAGACTATGGCTACACCTTC. Variable domain in full (rest from reference TRBV11-3 and TRBJ1-2): EAGVVQSPRYKIIEKKQPVAFWCNPISGHNTLYWYLQNLGQGPELLIRYENEEAVDDSQLPKDRFSAERLKGVDSTLKIQPAELGDSAVYLCASSSAGDYGYTFGSGTRLTVV.

The chain combines TRBV15 with TRBJ2-7, with a tentative D call TRBD1 (5 bases). This CDR3 region has 15 residues. Trimming took off 5 bases at V and 4 bases at J, with 18 bases between the two ends. The V gene's germline CDR1 is LNHNV and CDR2 YYDKDF (reference sequence). The CDR3, as DNA: TGTGCCACCAGCGGGTTGGGCCCAGGGCCTTACGAGCAGTACTTC. This translates into CATSGLGPGPYEQYF. The full variable domain, with the rest looked up from reference TRBV15 and TRBJ2-7, is DAMVIQNPRYQVTQFGKPVTLSCSQTLNHNVMYWYQQKSSQAPKLLFHYYDKDFNNEADTPDNFQSRRPNTSFCFLDIRSPGLGDTAMYLCATSGLGPGPYEQYFGPGTRLTVT.

The chain uses TRBV27 and TRBJ2-7, with 8 positions matching TRBD2. The V and J ends lost 4 bases and 4 bases, in that order; junction bases with no gene match: 15. The CDR3 extends over 17 amino acids. Germline V gives CDR1 MNHEY, CDR2 SMNVEV (reference sequence). The DNA of the CDR3 is TGTGCCAGCAGTTCCTACCCTAGACTAGCGTCTCAATACGAGCAGTACTTC. Amino acids: CASSSYPRLASQYEQYF.

This chain uses TRBV2 with TRBJ2-7; TRBD1 is a possible D gene (6 bases). The germline V gene encodes CDR1 SNHLY and CDR2 FYNNEI. Trimming took 5 bases from V and 4 from J, leaving 30 bases between them. The CDR3 is 19 amino acids. The CDR3 DNA is TGTGCCAGCAGTCGAACGGTGATGGGGACATGGGGAATATGGTACGAGCAGTACTTC. This codes for CASSRTVMGTWGIWYEQYF.

The chain links TRBV7-8 to TRBJ2-5; no reliable D call. Germline assignment: CDR1 SGHVS and CDR2 FQNEAQ. The CDR3 has 13 residues. With 1 base removed from V and 2 bases from J, the gap between germline ends came to 5 bases. The CDR3 loop is CASSLDRQETQYF. The CDR3 region has the DNA TGTGCCAGCAGCTTAGACAGACAAGAGACCCAGTACTTC.

Ten or more counts support this clone. The rearrangement joins TRBV9 to TRBJ2-2, with D possibly TRBD2 on 5 matching bases. The CDR3 totals 16 residues. The germline CDR1 and CDR2 sequences are SGDLS and YYNGEE. V was clipped by 4 bases and J by 7 bases, with 20 bases between them. The CDR3 DNA sequence: TGTGCCAGCAGCCCGAACGAAAGGGTGAGGGTCGGGGAGCTGTTTTTT. Amino acids: CASSPNERVRVGELFF. Complete variable domain (other parts from reference TRBV9 and TRBJ2-2): DSGVTQTPKHLITATGQRVTLRCSPRSGDLSVYWYQQSLDQGLQFLIQYYNGEERAKGNILERFSAQQFPDLHSELNLSSLELGDSALYFCASSPNERVRVGELFFGEGSRLTVL.

This clone appeared a few times. The chain's CDR3 is CASSSGSHETQYF. The CDR3 coding sequence is TGTGCCAGCAGTAGCGGGAGTCATGAGACCCAGTACTTC. The J gene is TRBJ2-5, the V gene TRBV6-2 or TRBV6-3; TRBD2 aligns across 8 bases. This CDR3 is built from 13 residues. Germline CDR1 and CDR2: MNHEY and SVGEGT. Losses at the gene ends were 5 bases for V and 5 bases for J; bases not matched to a gene: 4.

This clone was detected ten times or more. This chain joins TRBV12-3 or TRBV12-4 and TRBJ2-1; 7 bases agree with TRBD1. This CDR3 spans 14 amino acids. J lost 5 bases, V lost 7 bases, and 8 bases had no gene match. The CDR3 region has the DNA TGTGCCAGCACCGTAGACAGGGTCAACAATGAGCAGTTCTTC. Its translation is CASTVDRVNNEQFF.

A remark on this clone: A junction end diverges from the germline sequence, so it may reflect a read error. This chain links TRBV4-2 with TRBJ2-5, with TRBD1 as a possible D gene (5 bases). Germline CDR1 reads LGHNA; CDR2 reads YNFKEQ. The CDR3 consists of 13 residues. The CDR3 DNA follows: TGTGCCAGCAGCCAAGATGTAGGGGTGAACCAGTGCTTC. This translates into CASSQDVGVNQCF.

This clone was seen many times. A clone one base away is much larger, so this may be a read error. This specimen includes other DNA sequences encoding the same CDR3. V gene TRBV20-1 combines with J gene TRBJ1-2, with D possibly being TRBD1 (5 bases). Germline V CDR1 and CDR2: DFQATT, SNEGSKA (reference sequence). CDR3 size: 13 residues. Trimming stripped 1 base from V and 5 bases from J, with 11 bases between. CDR3 DNA: TGCAGTGCTAGAGGGACGGGGGGGTATGGCTACACCTTC. It codes for CSARGTGGYGYTF.

This clone rates as medium-sized (0.01 to 0.1%). Relative to the germline gene, one junction end is altered; a read error may explain this. J is TRBJ1-1 and V is TRBV19; D is uncertain. The CDR3 is 12 residues long. Germline CDR1 is LNHDA and CDR2 is SQIVND (reference sequence). CDR3 in amino acids: CASTIGYTEAFF. The CDR3 bases are TGTGCCAGTACTATAGGTTACACTGAAGCTTTCTTT.